This entry lists 7 T cell receptor beta chains sequenced from one sample in a study of cytomegalovirus exposure and HLA in healthy donors (dated by TCRdb to 2016 to 2017). Receptors were amplified or captured by the immunoSEQ multiplex PCR assay. For the multiplex PCR, a mixture combining 60 forward primers for TCR Vbeta segments and 13 reverse primers for TCR Jbeta segments was used. Entries here come from immuneACCESS through TCRdb and include only in-frame sequences with V and J called. Some clones fail to appear in such tables; in the studies checked, an unresolved V gene covers under half of the shortfall, and the cause of the remainder is unknown. The table for this sample lists about 250,000 clones; about four fifths of them were counted only once. The top ten hold about 0.28% of the sample. Material for sequencing was PBMCs. Receptors were obtained from a girl aged 2-10 years in good health and CMV-seronegative.

The genes are TRBV4-1 and TRBJ1-1, with 8 bases identical to TRBD1. The CDR3 has 13 residues. The junction had 8 bases not matched to a gene; V was cut back by 5 bases and J by 9 bases. CDR1 is MGHRA, CDR2 YSYEKL, per germline. In nucleotides, the CDR3 is TGCGCCAGCAGCTACACTTGGACAGGGCAAGCTTTCTTT. Its protein is CASSYTWTGQAFF.

This sequence joins TRBV2 and TRBJ2-7; the D gene is possibly TRBD1 (5 bases). The CDR3 spans 13 residues. Trimming removed 6 bases from V and 2 bases from J, with 11 bases in between. The germline CDR1 and CDR2 sequences are SNHLY and FYNNEI. CDR3 coding DNA: TGTGCCAGCAGGGACGGACATGCCTACGAGCAGTACTTC. This translates into CASRDGHAYEQYF. Variable domain in full (rest from reference TRBV2 and TRBJ2-7): EPEVTQTPSHQVTQMGQEVILRCVPISNHLYFYWYRQILGQKVEFLVSFYNNEISEKSEIFDDQFSVERPDGSNFTLKIRSTKLEDSAMYFCASRDGHAYEQYFGPGTRLTVT.

This clone was counted a few times. The rearrangement uses TRBV29-1 and TRBJ1-5; 8 nucleotides match TRBD1. Trimming cost V 6 bases and J 5 bases; bases outside gene matches: 6. The CDR3 extends over 13 amino acids. Germline CDR1 and CDR2: SQVTM and ANQGSEA. The chain's CDR3 is CSVWTGIDQPQHF. In DNA, the CDR3 is TGCAGCGTCTGGACAGGGATCGATCAGCCCCAGCATTTT.

The chain is built from TRBV2 and TRBJ1-1, with a possible D match to TRBD1 (5 bases). V was trimmed by 3 bases and J by 3 bases, leaving 14 bases between them. The germline gives CDR1 SNHLY, CDR2 FYNNEI. This CDR3 has 15 amino acids. The CDR3 loop is CASSDWNRGYTEAFF. The DNA for the CDR3 is TGTGCCAGCAGTGACTGGAATCGGGGGTACACTGAAGCTTTCTTT. The whole variable domain, remainder taken from reference TRBV2 and TRBJ1-1, is EPEVTQTPSHQVTQMGQEVILRCVPISNHLYFYWYRQILGQKVEFLVSFYNNEISEKSEIFDDQFSVERPDGSNFTLKIRSTKLEDSAMYFCASSDWNRGYTEAFFGQGTRLTVV.

V gene TRBV5-4 combines with J gene TRBJ1-5, with 7 bases matching TRBD1. CDR3 length equals 17 residues. The V gene's germline CDR1 is SGHNT and CDR2 YYREEE (reference sequence). V lost 4 bases, J lost 2 bases, and 12 bases stayed unmatched. CDR3 amino acids: CASSPIAHDRGNQPQHF. DNA of the CDR3: TGTGCCAGCAGCCCTATTGCCCACGACAGGGGCAATCAGCCCCAGCATTTT.

This chain uses TRBV7-2 with TRBJ1-5; 11 nucleotides match TRBD1. The CDR3 runs 16 residues. Germline CDR1 reads SGHTA; CDR2 reads FQGNSA. Trimming cost V 8 bases and J 2 bases; bases outside gene matches: 8. The CDR3 protein is CASSGTGGWGNQPQHF. CDR3 sequence (DNA): TGTGCCAGCTCCGGGACAGGGGGTTGGGGCAATCAGCCCCAGCATTTT. The whole variable domain, filled in from reference TRBV7-2 and TRBJ1-5, reads GAGVSQSPSNKVTEKGKDVELRCDPISGHTALYWYRQSLGQGLEFLIYFQGNSAPDKSGLPSDRFSAERTGGSVSTLTIQRTQQEDSAVYLCASSGTGGWGNQPQHFGDGTRLSIL.

The rearrangement uses TRBV5-3 and TRBJ1-2; TRBD1 is a possible D gene (5 bases). TRBV5-3 is noted as an ORF with a role that remains uncertain. There are 9 residues in the CDR3. CDR3 sequence (DNA): TGTGCTTGCAAGGGGGGCTACACCTTC. Amino acids: CACKGGYTF.